This is a list of T cell receptor beta chains from one sample in a study of blood T cells in healthy people across ages. Using its own MiXCR run on the 5' RACE reads, TCRdb lists one record per CDR3 protein. There are about 650,000 distinct CDR3 sequences in the sample; around 52% occur only once, and about 13% lies in the top ten. The sequenced material came from blood. The origin of the receptors is a woman aged 80 or older in good health. Each CDR3 is given with its conserved first and last residue. Each record gives: V gene, CDR3 protein.

>TRBV10-3
CAIRDGPLYGYTF
>TRBV29-1
CSVGGQLPPSTDTQYF
>TRBV5-1
CASSVTVADTQYF
>TRBV4-1
CASSQDQGQGCGYTF
>TRBV5-1
CASKWGNNEQFF
>TRBV7-9
CASSLALIAGRVSYNEQFF
>TRBV9
CASSAPGGRLDQYNEQFF
>TRBV12-3/TRBV12-4
CASSYVDYGYTF
>TRBV13
CASSTREASGDMADTQYF
>TRBV7-2
CASSLATGYEKLFF
>TRBV27
CASSLSRGYGYTF
>TRBV6-6
CASSYLRQPLEQYF
>TRBV20-1
CSAHTKPYRVSRQYF
>TRBV6-5
CATESGLQETQYF
>TRBV24-1
CATSDSGGVYQPQHF
>TRBV2
CASSIGQSNQPQHF
>TRBV5-6
CASSARRLVGLRGAYEQYF
>TRBV7-2
CASRTLGRSETQYF
>TRBV11-2
CASRLQEGGYEQYF
>TRBV5-1
CASSSGIRYEQYF
>TRBV3-1
CASSQEGAGYGYTF
>TRBV20-1
CGARDRGTSGYTF
>TRBV3-1
CASSQDASGTGELFF
>TRBV12-3/TRBV12-4
CASSPIQRVPDTQYF
>TRBV27
CASSPTIGTGQYGYTF
>TRBV20-1
CSAPRGTTAMNTEAFF
>TRBV4-3
CASSPQGQSYGGYTF
>TRBV7-9
CASSLYQQETQYF
>TRBV29-1
CSVEVGSGEVTGELFF
>TRBV29-1
CSALDSYEQYF
>TRBV5-1
CASSLDFGTGWNEQFF
>TRBV5-1
CASSLAGTSHTDTQYF
>TRBV13
CASSGRLAGARDTQYF
>TRBV20-1
CSARGFSGANVLTF
>TRBV10-3
CAISERLTDYQPQHF
>TRBV6-6
CASSSHTDSYNEQYF
>TRBV12-5
CASAPSSGSTNEQYF
>TRBV20-1
CSASLSGGVQETQYF
>TRBV7-6
CASSPRGSARTQYF
>TRBV6-5
CASSYLTGSSGANVLTF
>TRBV27
CASSFIHSAGANVLTF
>TRBV24-1
CATSDTGQVETQYF
>TRBV7-7
CASSSETSGGANEQFF
>TRBV28
CASMSAGLRSGANVLTF
>TRBV5-1
CASRDAGSSYNEQFF
>TRBV20-1
CSVEGPNTGELFF
>TRBV10-3
CASAMGQRRDTQYF
>TRBV5-1
CASRLGPPGDTQYF
>TRBV7-2
CASSVNSGRNTEAFF
>TRBV29-1
CSGRGFGNTEAFF
>TRBV9
CASSVATGQKTQYF
>TRBV29-1
CSVIWTSGSYNEQFF
>TRBV4-1
CASSQDSGWTFVEQYF
>TRBV2
CASSATSGEQETQYF
>TRBV20-1
CSATTSGGAQLFF